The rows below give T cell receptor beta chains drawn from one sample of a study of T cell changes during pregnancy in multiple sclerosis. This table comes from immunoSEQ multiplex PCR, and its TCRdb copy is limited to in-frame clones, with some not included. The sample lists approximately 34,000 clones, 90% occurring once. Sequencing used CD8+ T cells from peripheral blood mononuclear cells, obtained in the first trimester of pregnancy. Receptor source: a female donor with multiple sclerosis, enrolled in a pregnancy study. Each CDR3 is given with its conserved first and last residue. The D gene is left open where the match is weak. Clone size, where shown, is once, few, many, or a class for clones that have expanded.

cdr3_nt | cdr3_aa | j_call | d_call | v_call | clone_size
TGTGCCACCAGCAGAGATCGACTAGCGGGAGGACGGCACGAGCAGTACTTC | CATSRDRLAGGRHEQYF | TRBJ2-7 | TRBD2 | TRBV15 | -
TGCGCCAGCAGCCAAGTTCTAAGCGGGAGGTACGAGCAGTACTTC | CASSQVLSGRYEQYF | TRBJ2-7 | TRBD2 | TRBV4-1 | -
TGTGCCTGGGGGGACATACACTCCTACAATGAGCAGTTCTTC | CAWGDIHSYNEQFF | TRBJ2-1 | - | TRBV30 | -
TGCAGTGCCGGACAGGTCTACGAGCAGTACTTC | CSAGQVYEQYF | TRBJ2-7 | TRBD1 | TRBV20-1 | -
TGTGCCAGCAGCCCCCGGACGGGACTAGCGGGAGGAAGGGGGAATGAGCAGTTCTTC | CASSPRTGLAGGRGNEQFF | TRBJ2-1 | TRBD2 | TRBV7-8 | once
TGCAGCGTTGGTAGACAGGGAATATATGGCTACACCTTC | CSVGRQGIYGYTF | TRBJ1-2 | TRBD1 | TRBV29-1 | -
TGTGCCAGCAGTGAAGTTAGAGCCAAAAACATTCAGTACTTC | CASSEVRAKNIQYF | TRBJ2-4 | - | TRBV2 | once
TGTGCCAGCAGTTTCGGGGATAACTATGGCTACACCTTC | CASSFGDNYGYTF | TRBJ1-2 | - | TRBV27 | -
TGTGCCAGCGGCCCGGAGGGCCATTCCTACGAGCAGTACTTC | CASGPEGHSYEQYF | TRBJ2-7 | - | TRBV11-2 | -
TGTGCCAGCAGCCAAGAGGGGCGGGAGGGCCCGGATGAGCAGTTCTTC | CASSQEGREGPDEQFF | TRBJ2-1 | TRBD2 | TRBV4-2 | -
TGTGCCAGCAGTGAAGGCCCAGGGGACTATGGCTACACCTTC | CASSEGPGDYGYTF | TRBJ1-2 | - | TRBV2 | -
TGTGCCAGCAGCTTAGAGGGGGACTACGAGCAGTACTTC | CASSLEGDYEQYF | TRBJ2-7 | - | TRBV13 | few
TGTGCCAGCAGTTTATCTCCGGCCGGGGGCTACACCTTC | CASSLSPAGGYTF | TRBJ1-2 | - | TRBV27 | -
TGTGCCAGCAGCTCGAGGACAGGCTACGAGCAGTACTTC | CASSSRTGYEQYF | TRBJ2-7 | TRBD1 | TRBV11-3 | -
TGTGCCAGCCGACGACACGGGACTAACCCCTACGAGCAGTACTTC | CASRRHGTNPYEQYF | TRBJ2-7 | TRBD2 | TRBV28 | once
TGTGCCACCAGCGCAGTCAGGGGGACAAGGGAGACCCAGTACTTC | CATSAVRGTRETQYF | TRBJ2-5 | TRBD1 | TRBV15 | -
TGTGCCAGCAGACCTGGACTAGAACAAGAGACCCAGTACTTC | CASRPGLEQETQYF | TRBJ2-5 | TRBD2 | TRBV28 | -
TGTGCCAGCACCGAGGCACAACCCTACGAGCAGTACTTC | CASTEAQPYEQYF | TRBJ2-7 | - | TRBV28 | -
TGTGCCAGTAGTATAGAGGGAGGGGGTCTAAGGTATGGCTACACCTTC | CASSIEGGGLRYGYTF | TRBJ1-2 | - | TRBV19 | -
TGTGCCAGCAGCCCCCTACTGAACACCGGGGAGCTGTTTTTT | CASSPLLNTGELFF | TRBJ2-2 | - | TRBV13 | -
TGTGCCAGCAGCTTTTGGGGGGGCGATGGCTACACCTTC | CASSFWGGDGYTF | TRBJ1-2 | - | TRBV7-9 | -
TGTGCCAGCAGCCGGACTAGCGGGACCCACAATGAGCAGTTCTTC | CASSRTSGTHNEQFF | TRBJ2-1 | TRBD2 | TRBV7-2 | once
TGCGCCAGCAGCGGACGGGGGGCTGGAAACACCATATATTTT | CASSGRGAGNTIYF | TRBJ1-3 | - | TRBV4-1 | once
TGTGCCAGCAGCCTTCTAGCGGGAGGGCCGAATGAGCAGTTCTTC | CASSLLAGGPNEQFF | TRBJ2-1 | TRBD2 | TRBV11-2 | few
TGTGCCAGCACCGTTCCGGGACAGGGCTACGAGCAGTACTTC | CASTVPGQGYEQYF | TRBJ2-7 | TRBD1 | TRBV28 | -
TGTGCCAGTAGTACGGTACCCGGGACAGAGTATAATTCACCCCTCCACTTT | CASSTVPGTEYNSPLHF | TRBJ1-6 | TRBD1 | TRBV19 | -
TGTGCTAGCAGCTTAGCTCCCGGGACTAGCGGGACAACCTACAATGAGCAGTTCTTC | CASSLAPGTSGTTYNEQFF | TRBJ2-1 | TRBD2 | TRBV7-7 | -
TGTGCCAGCAGTCCGCACCGGACAGGGCGGAATCAGCCCCAGCATTTT | CASSPHRTGRNQPQHF | TRBJ1-5 | TRBD1 | TRBV28 | -
TGTGCCAGCAGTTTAACAGGGGGGGTTGGCTACACCTTC | CASSLTGGVGYTF | TRBJ1-2 | TRBD1 | TRBV2 | -
TGTGCCAGCAGTTTCGGGGGTGAAAAACTGTTTTTT | CASSFGGEKLFF | TRBJ1-4 | - | TRBV25-1 | -
TGTGCCACCAGTCCCGGCAGGGATCAAGAGACCCAGTACTTC | CATSPGRDQETQYF | TRBJ2-5 | - | TRBV15 | -
TGTGCCAGCAGTCGCTACAATGAGCAGTTCTTC | CASSRYNEQFF | TRBJ2-1 | - | TRBV27 | -
TGTGCCAGCAGCCTAGGTCGGGGAGCCTACGAGCAGTACTTC | CASSLGRGAYEQYF | TRBJ2-7 | - | TRBV14 | -
TGTGCCAGCAGCCCCACGCGGGAGAGGATATCCTACGAGCAGTACTTC | CASSPTRERISYEQYF | TRBJ2-7 | TRBD2 | TRBV2 | -
TGTGCCAGCAGCCCCTGGCGGGGTTCCGGGGAGCTGTTTTTT | CASSPWRGSGELFF | TRBJ2-2 | - | TRBV5-4 | -
TGTGCCAGCAGTCTCCTAGCGGGAGATACGCAGTATTTT | CASSLLAGDTQYF | TRBJ2-3 | TRBD2 | TRBV27 | -
TGCAGCGTTGTTGGACAGGGGCGACATGAGCAGTTCTTC | CSVVGQGRHEQFF | TRBJ2-1 | TRBD1 | TRBV29-1 | -
TGTGCCAGCAGTTTGGGACAGGGAGGTTACACTGAAGCTTTCTTT | CASSLGQGGYTEAFF | TRBJ1-1 | TRBD1 | TRBV28 | -
TGTGCCAGTAGTAGGGCAGGGGCGCCCTATGGCTACACCTTC | CASSRAGAPYGYTF | TRBJ1-2 | - | TRBV19 | -
TGTGCCAGCAGCCCGGGACACAATAGCAATCAGCCCCAGCATTTT | CASSPGHNSNQPQHF | TRBJ1-5 | - | TRBV27 | once